The clone carrying this T cell receptor (beta chain) was seen a few times. This CDR3 comprises 13 residues. V gave up 5 bases and J gave up 14 bases, with 16 bases separating them. Germline V gene lookup returns CDR1 KGHSH and CDR2 LQKENI. The entry originates in a study of blood T cell repertoires in COVID-19. Study background: Material from acute and convalescent COVID-19 was sourced from the United States, Italy and Spain. The analysed material was cDNA or gDNA that came from T cells, B-cell-depleted T cells, or PBMCs.

Repertoires were generated with immunoSEQ multiplex PCR, while TCRdb's copy carries only in-frame clones and drops some. The data show about 59,000 clones, more than 60% seen once. The chain employs TRBV18 and TRBJ1-6; D uncertain. The sample taken for sequencing was peripheral blood. The source is a woman in her seventies with acute or convalescent COVID-19. For the CDR3, the DNA is TGTGCCAGCTCAGCGCCGGCTACTAGGGCCCTCCACTTT. It yields the protein CASSAPATRALHF. Full variable domain (outside the CDR3, taken from reference TRBV18 and TRBJ1-6): NAGVMQNPRHLVRRRGQEARLRCSPMKGHSHVYWYRQLPEEGLKFMVYLQKENIIDESGMPKERFSAEFPKEGPSILRIQQVVRGDSAAYFCASSAPATRALHFGNGTRLTVT.